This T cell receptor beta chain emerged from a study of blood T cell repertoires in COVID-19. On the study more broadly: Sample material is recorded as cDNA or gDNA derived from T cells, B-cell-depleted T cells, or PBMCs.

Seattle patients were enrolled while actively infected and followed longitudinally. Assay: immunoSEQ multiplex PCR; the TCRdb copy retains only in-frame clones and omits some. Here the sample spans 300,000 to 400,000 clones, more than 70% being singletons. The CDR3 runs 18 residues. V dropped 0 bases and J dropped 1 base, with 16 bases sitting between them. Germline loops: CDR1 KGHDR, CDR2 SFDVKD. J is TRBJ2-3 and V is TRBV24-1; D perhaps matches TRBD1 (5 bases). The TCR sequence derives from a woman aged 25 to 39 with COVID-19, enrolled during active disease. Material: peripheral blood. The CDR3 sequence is CATSDLTSGHVGTDTQYF. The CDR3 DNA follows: TGTGCCACCAGTGATTTGACGTCAGGGCATGTGGGCACAGATACGCAGTATTTT.